Ten or more counts support the clone carrying this TCR beta chain. Its target is not known. This sample was included in a study of T cells in Graves' hyperthyroidism and ophthalmopathy. Hyperthyroidism of Graves' type that showed no ophthalmopathy progression within 18 months was stable. Amplified regions were TCR beta CDR3 sequences from RNA transcripts. During a first-round RT-PCR of the TCR CDR3, the HTBI primer set was used. MiXCR, run by TCRdb on the multiplex PCR reads, gives a single entry per CDR3 protein. Of approximately 500,000 distinct CDR3 sequences in the sample, 40% to 55% were seen once. Trimming removed 2 bases from V and 4 bases from J, with 9 bases in between. Germline V gene sequence: CDR1 SGHTA, CDR2 FQGTGA. This CDR3 has 13 amino acids. Findings of the study overall: Model output signaled ophthalmopathy a median roughly six months ahead of onset. Most thyroid clonotypes expanded above 0.001 were also detected in blood.

The sample was peripheral blood or thyroid tissue (not recorded which). The chain links TRBV7-3 to TRBJ2-7; D is possibly TRBD1 or TRBD2 (6 bases each). This sequence was found in a woman aged 18-30 years with Graves' hyperthyroidism. CDR3 DNA: TGTGCCAGCAGCTTAGGAGGGGGTTACGAGCAGTACTTC. Translating it yields CASSLGGGYEQYF.